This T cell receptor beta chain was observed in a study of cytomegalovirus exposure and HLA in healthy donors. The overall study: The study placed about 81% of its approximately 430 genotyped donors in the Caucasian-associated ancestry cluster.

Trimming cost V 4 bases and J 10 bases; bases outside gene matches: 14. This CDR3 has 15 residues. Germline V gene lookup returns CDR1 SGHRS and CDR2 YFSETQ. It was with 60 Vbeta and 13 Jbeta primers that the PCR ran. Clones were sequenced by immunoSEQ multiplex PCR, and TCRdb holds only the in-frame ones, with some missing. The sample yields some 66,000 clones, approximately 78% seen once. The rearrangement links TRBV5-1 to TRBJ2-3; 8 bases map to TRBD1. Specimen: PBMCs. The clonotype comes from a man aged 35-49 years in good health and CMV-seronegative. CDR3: CASSLRGTGSRAQYF. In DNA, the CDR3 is TGCGCCAGCAGCCTACGGGGGACAGGATCGAGGGCGCAGTATTTT.